One and the same sample provided the 17 T cell receptor beta chains below, sequenced in a study of tumor-infiltrating lymphocytes in primary liver carcinoma. Starting material for RNA and DNA co-extraction consisted of about 17-31 mg of unsorted bulk tissue. Making TCR beta cDNA involved approximately 0.5 ug total RNA and a constant-region primer. Three-round nested multiplex PCR performed with slightly modified ARM-PCR produced the TCR beta libraries. Primers for the first two PCR rounds were TRBV1-TRBV30 forward primers and a C-beta reverse primer (roughly 10 cycles per round). TCRdb independently ran MiXCR on the multiplex PCR reads; one entry per CDR3 protein. Of 55,000 to 70,000 distinct CDR3 sequences listed, 71% are singletons. The sequenced material came from liver tumor tissue from sampling region 2. Subset indicated: tumor region T2, inferior pole. The receptors were sampled from a man in his forties or fifties with primary liver carcinoma and hepatitis B virus infection.

Turning to this clonotype: This clone may be a read error of a much larger clone one base away. The chain is built from TRBV6-2 or TRBV6-3 and TRBJ2-5; D is uncertain. Germline assignment: CDR1 MNHEY and CDR2 SVGEGT. This CDR3 is 12 amino acids long. V lost 8 bases and J 1 base, leaving 8 bases between the germline ends. DNA for the CDR3: TGTGCCAGCGGCAACAGCCAAGAGACCCAGTACTTC. It yields the protein CASGNSQETQYF.

In this sample, this clonotype is medium-sized. V usage is TRBV11-2 and J usage is TRBJ2-1; D unclear. In germline, CDR1 is SGHAT, CDR2 FQNNGV. Trimming took off 0 bases at V and 0 bases at J, with 9 bases between the two ends. This CDR3 is 16 amino acids long. The CDR3 DNA reads as TGTGCCAGCAGCTTAGATCCAGAGAGCTCCTACAATGAGCAGTTCTTC. This translates into CASSLDPESSYNEQFF.

The chain recombines TRBV11-1 with TRBJ1-1, with 7 bases aligning to TRBD1. Germline V gives CDR1 SGHAT, CDR2 FQDESV (reference sequence). V shed 8 bases and J 3 bases; nucleotides not matched to a gene: 6. The CDR3 spans 13 residues. The CDR3 DNA reads as TGTGCCAGCCGCTGGACAGGACACACTGAAGCTTTCTTT. Translated, it gives CASRWTGHTEAFF.

This chain links TRBV7-3 with TRBJ1-1; tentative D call: TRBD1 (5 bases). Trimming shortened V by 3 bases and J by 3 bases, and 8 bases separated the two germline ends. Germline V CDR1 and CDR2: SGHTA, FQGTGA. This CDR3 has 13 amino acids. CDR3 nucleotide sequence: TGTGCCAGCAGCTTGACAGTGTACACTGAAGCTTTCTTT. This encodes CASSLTVYTEAFF. Combining the CDR3 with reference TRBV7-3 and TRBJ1-1 gives the whole variable domain GAGVSQTPSNKVTEKGKYVELRCDPISGHTALYWYRQSLGQGPEFLIYFQGTGAADDSGLPNDRFFAVRPEGSVSTLKIQRTERGDSAVYLCASSLTVYTEAFFGQGTRLTVV.

V and J are TRBV12-3 or TRBV12-4 and TRBJ2-7; D possibly corresponds to TRBD2 (6 bases). This CDR3 region has 12 residues. With 3 bases removed from V and 8 bases from J, the gap between germline ends came to 11 bases. Here the CDR3 DNA reads TGTGCCAGCAGTTTTAACGGGAGCAAGCAGTACTTC. It yields the protein CASSFNGSKQYF.

This clonotype was detected ten times or more. This chain links TRBV7-9 with TRBJ2-1; 13 bases map to TRBD2. The V gene end was trimmed by 4 bases and the J gene end by 7 bases; junction bases not matched to a gene: 7. Germline CDR1 and CDR2: SEHNR and FQNEAQ (reference sequence). The CDR3 totals 16 residues. The CDR3 loop reads CASSSPTSGRGNEQFF. The CDR3 DNA sequence: TGTGCCAGCAGCTCGCCAACTAGCGGGAGGGGAAATGAGCAGTTCTTC.

Of note for this clonotype: At one end the junction does not follow the germline gene, possibly because of a read error. The chain uses TRBV11-2 and TRBJ2-5; D is perhaps TRBD2 (6 bases). CDR1 is SGHAT and CDR2 is FQNNGV in the germline V gene. The CDR3 is 16 amino acids. Written as DNA, the CDR3 is TGTGCCAACAGCTTAACAGCAGGGAGCTCGGGGGAGACCCTGTACTTC. Residues: CANSLTAGSSGETLYF. Together with reference TRBV11-2 and TRBJ2-5, the CDR3 gives the full variable domain: EAGVAQSPRYKIIEKRQSVAFWCNPISGHATLYWYQQILGQGPKLLIQFQNNGVVDDSQLPKDRFSAERLKGVDSTLKIQPAKLEDSAVYLCANSLTAGSSGETLYFGPGTRLLVL.

About this clonotype: A much larger clone lies a single base off, so this may be a read error. V is TRBV28 and J is TRBJ1-2; 7 positions agree with TRBD1. Looked up from germline, CDR1 is MDHEN and CDR2 is SYDVKM. With V trimmed by 7 bases and J by 0 bases, 11 bases remained unmatched. The length of the CDR3 is 16 residues. This chain's CDR3 is CASTGVGTDTNYGYTF. The CDR3 bases are TGTGCCAGCACGGGAGTAGGGACAGACACTAACTATGGCTACACCTTC.

The gene calls are TRBV6-2 or TRBV6-3 and TRBJ2-1; no clear D. The germline CDR1 and CDR2 sequences are MNHEY and SVGEGT. There are 17 residues in the CDR3. The V end was cut by 2 bases, the J end by 8 bases, with 22 bases between. DNA of the CDR3: TGTGCCAGCAGTTACGGGTCCACTCTAACCGGAGAAGATGAGCAGTTCTTC. Amino acid sequence: CASSYGSTLTGEDEQFF.

Comment on this clonotype: One junction end disagrees with the germline gene, perhaps due to a read error. This rearrangement joins TRBV29-1 to TRBJ2-6; possible D gene TRBD1, 5 bases. The CDR3 loop spans 12 amino acids. Germline loops: CDR1 SQVTM, CDR2 ANQGSEA. The CDR3 DNA sequence: TGCAGTGTTGTTTTTGGGGCCAAGGTCCTGACTTTC. Encoded protein: CSVVFGAKVLTF.

Concerning this clonotype itself: Germline is not matched at one junction end, which may reflect a read error. V gene TRBV11-2 combines with J gene TRBJ1-4; D possibly corresponds to TRBD1 (5 bases). This CDR3 comprises 16 residues. The V gene's germline CDR1 is SGHAT and CDR2 FQNNGV. This CDR3 is CASNKTPGGTNEKVFF. For the CDR3, the DNA is TGTGCCAGCAACAAGACTCCGGGGGGAACAAATGAAAAAGTGTTTTTT.

This clonotype occurred many times. The gene calls are TRBV6-2 or TRBV6-3 and TRBJ1-2, with 7 bases fitting TRBD1. Germline V CDR1 and CDR2: MNHEY, SVGEGT. The V and J ends lost 10 bases and 0 bases, in that order; junction bases with no gene match: 14. This CDR3 comprises 16 residues. The CDR3 sequence is CATRERTGESNYGYTF. CDR3 nucleotides: TGTGCCACCCGCGAGAGGACAGGCGAGTCTAACTATGGCTACACCTTC.

The rearrangement links TRBV29-1 to TRBJ2-7; TRBD2 is a possible D gene (6 bases). This CDR3 has 13 residues. Germline CDR1 and CDR2: SQVTM and ANQGSEA. Between the trimmed V and J ends, which lost 4 bases and 3 bases, there was a span of 13 bases. Here the CDR3 reads CSVGITGSYEQYF. The CDR3 coding sequence is TGCAGCGTTGGTATTACCGGGAGCTACGAGCAGTACTTC.

The CDR3 nucleotides are TGCAGCGTCTCTCGGGGCAGGACTGAAGCTTTCTTT. This gives the protein CSVSRGRTEAFF. This chain joins TRBV29-1 and TRBJ1-1; TRBD1 might be the D (5 bases). Germline CDR1 reads SQVTM; CDR2 reads ANQGSEA. V was trimmed by 6 bases and J by 5 bases, leaving 13 bases between them. The CDR3 has 12 residues.

Points on this clonotype: The CDR3 does not close with the conserved phenylalanine or tryptophan, likely indicating a read error. The chain couples TRBV6-5 to TRBJ1-2; 11 bases fit TRBD1. The J segment lost 4 bases and the V segment lost 8 bases, leaving 6 bases of the junction unmatched. This CDR3 contains 14 residues. Germline CDR1 reads MNHEY; CDR2 reads SVGAGI. The CDR3 loop reads CASGGTGGSYGYTS. The CDR3 DNA reads as TGTGCCAGCGGGGGGACAGGGGGTTCCTATGGCTACACCTCC.

Concerning this clonotype: The junction differs from germline at one of its ends, possibly a read error. The V call is TRBV6-5, the J call TRBJ2-7; no clear D gene. The CDR3 extends over 12 amino acids. CDR1 and CDR2 from the germline V gene are MNHEY and SVGAGI. CDR3 residues: CATQHGRSEQCF. The CDR3 DNA follows: TGTGCCACCCAGCATGGACGGAGCGAGCAGTGCTTC.

Regarding this clonotype: The CDR3 does not close with the conserved phenylalanine or tryptophan, likely indicating a read error. J is TRBJ2-2 and V is TRBV6-5; possible D gene TRBD1, 5 bases. Trimming removed 7 bases at V and 1 base at J, with 13 bases between. The CDR3 length is 15 residues. The germline V gene has CDR1 MNHEY and CDR2 SVGAGI. CDR3 sequence: CASTSLGVNTGELFL. Written as DNA, the CDR3 is TGTGCCAGCACCTCCTTAGGGGTGAACACCGGGGAGCTGTTTCTC.